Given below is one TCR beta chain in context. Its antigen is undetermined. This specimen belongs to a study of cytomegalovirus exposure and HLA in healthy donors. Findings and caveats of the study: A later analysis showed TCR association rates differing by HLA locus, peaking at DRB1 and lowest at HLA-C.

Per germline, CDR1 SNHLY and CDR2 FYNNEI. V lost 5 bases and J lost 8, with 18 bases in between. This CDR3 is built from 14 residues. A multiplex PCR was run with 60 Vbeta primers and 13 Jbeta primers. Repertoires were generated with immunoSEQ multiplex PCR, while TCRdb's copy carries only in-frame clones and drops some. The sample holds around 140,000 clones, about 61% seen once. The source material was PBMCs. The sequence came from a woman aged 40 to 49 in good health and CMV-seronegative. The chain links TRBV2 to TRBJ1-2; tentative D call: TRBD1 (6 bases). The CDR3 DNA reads TGTGCCAGCAGTACAGGGAATAGGAACTCCGGCTACACCTTC. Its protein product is CASSTGNRNSGYTF.